Listed here are 16 T cell receptor beta chains from one sample, sequenced in a study of T-cell reconstitution after alpha-beta-depleted transplantation in children. As it was prepared, the TCRbeta library received unique molecular identifiers. MiXCR was run by TCRdb on the PCR reads, yielding one entry per CDR3 protein. The table has 250,000 or so distinct CDR3 sequences, 20% to 30% seen once. The source material was PBMCs, mostly from graft donor cells, sampled 360 days after TCRalphabeta/CD19-depleted stem cell transplant. These receptors were taken from a female patient aged 2 to 10 who had a stem cell transplant for congenital amegakaryocytic thrombocytopenia, so the T cells may come from the graft donor.

The chain carries TRBV6-2 or TRBV6-3 and TRBJ2-1; 7 bases are shared with TRBD1. V shed 5 bases, J shed 5 bases, and the junction held 18 bases outside the gene matches. The CDR3 extends over 18 amino acids. Germline lookup yields CDR1 MNHEY and CDR2 SVGEGT. DNA of the CDR3: TGTGCCAGCAGTCCTCCACAGGGGCGTCTAACCGTAAACAATGAGCAGTTCTTC. This gives the protein CASSPPQGRLTVNNEQFF.

The V gene is TRBV7-8, the J gene TRBJ2-1; D gene uncertain. V was clipped by 7 bases and J by 0 bases, with 7 bases between them. Per the germline V gene, CDR1 is SGHVS and CDR2 is FQNEAQ. This CDR3 region has 13 residues. CDR3 in DNA: TGTGCCAGCACCCCCGGCTCCTACAATGAGCAGTTCTTC. Amino acids: CASTPGSYNEQFF.

This clonotype was counted between two and nine times. The chain combines TRBV5-6 with TRBJ1-2; a weak D match, TRBD1 (6 bases). From germline, CDR1 is SGHDT and CDR2 YYEEEE. Deletions cut 4 bases from V and 4 bases from J, with 11 bases between. The CDR3 sequence is 13 residues long. The CDR3 is CASSNLQGYGYTF. In DNA form, the CDR3 reads TGTGCCAGCAGCAATTTACAGGGCTATGGCTACACCTTC.

The chain recombines TRBV3-1 with TRBJ2-2; D perhaps matches TRBD2 (5 bases). V lost 0 bases, J lost 5 bases, and 7 bases lay in between. The CDR3 totals 14 residues. CDR1 is LGHDT and CDR2 is YNNKEL in the germline V gene (reference sequence). The CDR3 DNA sequence: TGTGCCAGCAGCCAAGAGTGGAGGACCGGGGAGCTGTTTTTT. Its translation is CASSQEWRTGELFF.

The chain carries TRBV5-1 and TRBJ2-2; perhaps TRBD1 as D (5 bases). This CDR3 has 13 amino acids. Trimming removed 3 bases from V and 5 bases from J, with 8 bases in between. Germline values: CDR1 SGHRS, CDR2 YFSETQ. CDR3 region: CASSSAGTGELFF. CDR3 coding DNA: TGCGCCAGCAGCTCGGCAGGGACCGGGGAGCTGTTTTTT.

This clonotype occurred a few times. This sequence joins TRBV5-1 and TRBJ2-3; 8 nucleotides match TRBD1. Germline loops: CDR1 SGHRS, CDR2 YFSETQ. The V segment lost 3 bases and the J segment 4 bases; nucleotides outside the gene matches: 4. CDR3 length: 14 residues. The CDR3 DNA reads as TGCGCCAGCAGCTCCAGGGGGCGCGCAGATACGCAGTATTTT. Its translation is CASSSRGRADTQYF.

The CDR3 is CATSRLRELDEQFF. The CDR3 nucleotides are TGTGCCACCAGCAGGCTGCGGGAGTTGGATGAGCAGTTCTTC. The chain has TRBV15 and TRBJ2-1, with 7 bases identical to TRBD2. Germline V gives CDR1 LNHNV, CDR2 YYDKDF (reference sequence). The CDR3 extends over 14 amino acids. V shed 3 bases, J shed 8 bases, and the junction held 7 bases outside the gene matches.

This clonotype was found many times. The genes are TRBV7-9 and TRBJ1-4, with 10 nucleotides matching TRBD1. V was clipped by 0 bases and J by 11 bases; unmatched bases: 3. This CDR3 comprises 14 residues. CDR1 SEHNR and CDR2 FQNEAQ come from the germline V gene (reference sequence). The CDR3 DNA is TGTGCCAGCAGCTTAGCTATGGGACAGGGGAAACTGTTTTTT. This encodes CASSLAMGQGKLFF.

The chain has TRBV7-2 and TRBJ2-1; the match to TRBD2 covers 7 bases. Per the germline V gene, CDR1 is SGHTA and CDR2 is FQGNSA. V was pared by 1 base and J by 7 bases, with 4 bases of the junction left unmatched. CDR3 length equals 14 residues. The CDR3 sequence: CASSLGTSRNEQFF. The CDR3 DNA sequence: TGTGCCAGCAGCTTAGGGACTAGTAGGAATGAGCAGTTCTTC.

The chain combines TRBV20-1 with TRBJ2-5; no reliable D call. Trimming took off 1 base at V and 5 bases at J, with 11 bases between the two ends. There are 13 residues in the CDR3. Germline CDR1 and CDR2: DFQATT and SNEGSKA (reference sequence). The CDR3 region is CSARGVGKETQYF. The CDR3 nucleotides read TGCAGTGCTAGAGGGGTAGGGAAGGAGACCCAGTACTTC.

The chain recombines TRBV4-1 with TRBJ1-1, with a weak D call TRBD1 (5 bases). The V and J ends lost 4 bases and 2 bases respectively, with 17 bases between them. Germline-derived CDR1 and CDR2 are MGHRA and YSYEKL. CDR3 size: 16 residues. CDR3 in DNA: TGCGCCAGCAGCCTCTGGGGGAGCGGATTAAACACTGAAGCTTTCTTT. Amino acid sequence: CASSLWGSGLNTEAFF.

The chain is built from TRBV7-6 and TRBJ2-1; D unclear. The CDR3 runs 14 residues. Trimming left V 4 bases short and J 2 bases short, with 9 bases between. Germline-derived CDR1 and CDR2 are SGHVS and FNYEAQ. In DNA form, the CDR3 reads TGTGCCAGCAGCTCGGACGGAACCTACAATGAGCAGTTCTTC. This encodes CASSSDGTYNEQFF.

This clonotype has a handful of counts. This chain joins TRBV29-1 and TRBJ1-5; D might be TRBD1 (6 bases). V shed 7 bases and J shed 4 bases, with 14 bases lying between them. The CDR3 extends over 13 amino acids. Germline lookup yields CDR1 SQVTM and CDR2 ANQGSEA. As DNA, the CDR3 is TGCAGCGGAGCCGGGACACCAAATCAGCCCCAGCATTTT. Protein product: CSGAGTPNQPQHF. Based on the CDR3 plus reference TRBV29-1 and TRBJ1-5, the full variable domain is SAVISQKPSRDICQRGTSLTIQCQVDSQVTMMFWYRQQPGQSLTLIATANQGSEATYESGFVIDKFPISRPNLTFSTLTVSNMSPEDSSIYLCSGAGTPNQPQHFGDGTRLSIL.

This clonotype was observed at least ten times. The V and J genes are TRBV15 and TRBJ2-5; D gene ambiguous. CDR3 length: 13 residues. The germline V and J ends were trimmed by 1 base and 5 bases, with 8 bases remaining between them. CDR1 LNHNV and CDR2 YYDKDF come from the germline V gene (reference sequence). As DNA, the CDR3 is TGTGCCACCAGCAGAGTACCCGGGGAGACCCAGTACTTC. Translating it yields CATSRVPGETQYF.

The genes are TRBV4-1 and TRBJ1-6, with D possibly being TRBD1 (6 bases). With 3 bases removed from V and 0 bases from J, the gap between germline ends came to 9 bases. Per the germline V gene, CDR1 is MGHRA and CDR2 is YSYEKL. The CDR3 has 16 residues. CDR3: CASSQGASSYNSPLHF. The CDR3 nucleotides read TGCGCCAGCAGCCAGGGGGCTAGCTCCTATAATTCACCCCTCCACTTT.

This clonotype has a handful of counts. The V gene is TRBV10-3, the J gene TRBJ1-2, with D hard to call. Germline assignment: CDR1 ENHRY and CDR2 SYGVKD. CDR3 size: 13 residues. The V end was cut by 4 bases, the J end by 11 bases, with 17 bases between. CDR3 coding DNA: TGTGCCATCAGTGTAGATCAGAGAGAAAGATACACCTTC. This gives the protein CAISVDQRERYTF.